Listed below are T cell receptor beta chains from one sample, sequenced in a study of T cell responses to AZD1222 COVID-19 vaccine. Assay: immunoSEQ multiplex PCR; the TCRdb copy retains only in-frame clones and omits some. This table has 80,000 to 100,000 clones, roughly 89% appearing once. This specimen was peripheral blood, taken on day 0 of AZD1222 vaccination. These receptors were taken from an adult in good health. The CDR3 runs from the conserved cysteine through the conserved F or W. D genes are given only for firm matches. Clone size is shown for a subset of rows, as once, few, many or a class of expanded clone.

>NA|TRBJ1-2|TRBV7-9|TRBD1
TGTGCCAGCAGTTCCCTAGAGACAGGGGTGAACTATGGCTACACCTTC
CASSSLETGVNYGYTF
>once|TRBJ1-2|TRBV24-1|NA
TGTGCCACCAGTGATTTCCCAGAGGGCCGTGGCTACACCTTC
CATSDFPEGRGYTF
>NA|TRBJ1-1|TRBV6-5|TRBD1
TGTGCCAGCAGTCGACAGGGCACTGAAGCTTTCTTT
CASSRQGTEAFF
>NA|TRBJ2-7|TRBV10-3|TRBD1
TGTGCCACCTACCCCGGGACAGGCTACGAGCAGTACTTC
CATYPGTGYEQYF
>NA|TRBJ2-3|TRBV5-4|TRBD2
TGTGCCAGCAGCTTGGGTCGCCCTGGACTAGCGGGGGCGGGGGATACGCAGTATTTT
CASSLGRPGLAGAGDTQYF
>NA|TRBJ1-3|TRBV28|NA
TGTGCCAGCAGTACGACCGGGACCCATCGAAACACCATATATTTT
CASSTTGTHRNTIYF
>NA|TRBJ2-2|TRBV5-1|NA
TGCGCCGGCAGCTTGGCGGTAGCGGAGCCCCCCGGGGAGCTGTTTTTT
CAGSLAVAEPPGELFF
>once|TRBJ1-5|TRBV7-2|TRBD1
TGTGCCAGCAGCTTCCAGGGGGGGCAGCCCCAGCATTTT
CASSFQGGQPQHF
>NA|TRBJ2-7|TRBV5-8|NA
TGTGCCAGCAGCTTGGCCACATCAGCCCGGGGCGAGCAGTACTTC
CASSLATSARGEQYF
>NA|TRBJ2-1|TRBV6-6|NA
TGTGCCAGCAGTTATGCAGGAGGGAGTGGGAACAATGAGCAGTTCTTC
CASSYAGGSGNNEQFF
>few|TRBJ1-5|TRBV7-8|NA
TGTGCCAGCAGCTTAGCCACTGACAGCTATCAGCCCCAGCATTTT
CASSLATDSYQPQHF
>NA|TRBJ1-4|TRBV7-2|NA
TGTGCCAGCAGCGCGACAGTGTTTAATGAAAAACTGTTTTTT
CASSATVFNEKLFF
>NA|TRBJ2-2|TRBV29-1|NA
TGCAGCGTTGAGATTGAGGGGTCCATAAACACCGGGGAGCTGTTTTTT
CSVEIEGSINTGELFF
>NA|TRBJ1-6|TRBV5-4|NA
TGTGCCAGCAGGCGTGAATCGGGGCATAATTCACCCCTCCACTTT
CASRRESGHNSPLHF
>NA|TRBJ2-3|TRBV5-4|NA
TGTGCCAGCAGCTCTGCTGCCGGGATGACAGATACGCAGTATTTT
CASSSAAGMTDTQYF
>once|TRBJ1-5|TRBV2|NA
TGTGCCAGCAGTGACAATAGTCGCCATCAGCCCCAGCATTTT
CASSDNSRHQPQHF
>NA|TRBJ2-1|TRBV6-5|NA
TGTGCCAGCAGGGAGGTCGTCAGCTCCTACAATGAGCAGTTCTTC
CASREVVSSYNEQFF
>NA|TRBJ1-6|TRBV13|TRBD1
TGTGCCAGCAGCTTAGGACAGGGGGGGTTCAATTCACCCCTCCACTTT
CASSLGQGGFNSPLHF
>NA|TRBJ1-2|TRBV9|TRBD1
TGTGCCAGCAGCGTAGTAGGGGGCCATGGCTACACCTTC
CASSVVGGHGYTF